The T cell receptor beta chain described here comes from a study of blood T cell repertoires in COVID-19. As for the study in general: Researchers got acute and convalescent COVID-19 samples from the United States, Italy and Spain.

In the original workflow: For nucleated cells, counts were estimated from reference gene primer amplification. Only in-frame clones appear in the TCRdb table, and some are missing; sequencing was by immunoSEQ multiplex PCR. Clonal size and the V and J genes are those of that table, whereas D and trimming came from the DNA. The sample has about 260,000 clones; less than 90% are singletons. This clonotype was obtained from a woman between 40 and 50 years old who had recovered from COVID-19. Sequenced input: peripheral blood.

The CDR3 region is CASSVHTTGDQNYGYTF. In nucleotides, the CDR3 is TGTGCCAGCAGCGTACATACGACAGGGGACCAAAACTATGGCTACACCTTC. This chain connects TRBV9 to TRBJ1-2; 8 bases map to TRBD1. The V gene's germline CDR1 is SGDLS and CDR2 YYNGEE. The ends lost 1 base at V and 2 bases at J; junction bases unmatched: 10. The CDR3 runs 17 residues.